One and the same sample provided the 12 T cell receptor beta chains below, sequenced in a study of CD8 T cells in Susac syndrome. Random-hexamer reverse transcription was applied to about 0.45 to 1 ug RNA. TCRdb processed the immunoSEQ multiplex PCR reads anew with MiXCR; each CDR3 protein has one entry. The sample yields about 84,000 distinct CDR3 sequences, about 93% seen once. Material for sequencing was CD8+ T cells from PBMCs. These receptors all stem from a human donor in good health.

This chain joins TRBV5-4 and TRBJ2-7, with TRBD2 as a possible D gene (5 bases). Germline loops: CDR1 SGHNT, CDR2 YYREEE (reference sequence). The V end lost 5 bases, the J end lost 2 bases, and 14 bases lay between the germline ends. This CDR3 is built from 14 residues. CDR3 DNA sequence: TGTGCCAGCAGATTATCGGGGAACCCCTACGAGCAGTACTTC. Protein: CASRLSGNPYEQYF.

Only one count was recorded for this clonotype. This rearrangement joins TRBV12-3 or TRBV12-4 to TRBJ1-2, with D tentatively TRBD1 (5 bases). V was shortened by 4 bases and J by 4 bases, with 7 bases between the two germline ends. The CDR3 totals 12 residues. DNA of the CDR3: TGTGCCAGCAGTTCCGGGGGCTATGGCTACACCTTC. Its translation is CASSSGGYGYTF.

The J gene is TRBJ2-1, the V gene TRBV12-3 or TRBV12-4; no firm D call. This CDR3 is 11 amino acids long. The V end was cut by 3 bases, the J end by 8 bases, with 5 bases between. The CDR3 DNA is TGTGCCAGCAGTTTGGGCGATGAGCAGTTCTTC. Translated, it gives CASSLGDEQFF.

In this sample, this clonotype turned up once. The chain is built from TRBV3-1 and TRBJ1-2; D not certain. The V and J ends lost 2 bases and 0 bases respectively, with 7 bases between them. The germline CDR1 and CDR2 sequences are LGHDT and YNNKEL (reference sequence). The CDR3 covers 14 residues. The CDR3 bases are TGTGCCAGCAGCCAACAGGTACCTAACTATGGCTACACCTTC. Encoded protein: CASSQQVPNYGYTF.

The CDR3 DNA follows: TGCAGTGCTAGAGAGGTCACAGGGGGAGGGTGGTATGGCTACACCTTC. It is translated as CSAREVTGGGWYGYTF. The chain is built from TRBV20-1 and TRBJ1-2; 8 nucleotides line up with TRBD1. V lost 0 bases, J lost 5 bases, and 11 bases stayed unmatched. Per the germline V gene, CDR1 is DFQATT and CDR2 is SNEGSKA (reference sequence). There are 16 residues in the CDR3.

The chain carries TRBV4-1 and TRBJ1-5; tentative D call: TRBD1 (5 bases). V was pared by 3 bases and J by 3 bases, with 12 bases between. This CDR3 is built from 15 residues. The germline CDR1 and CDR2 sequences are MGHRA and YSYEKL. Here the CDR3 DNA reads TGCGCCAGCAGCCACGGAGAAGGGGTCAATCAGCCCCAGCATTTT. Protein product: CASSHGEGVNQPQHF.

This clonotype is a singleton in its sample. The CDR3 protein is CASSYGQGFQETQYF. DNA for the CDR3: TGTGCCAGCAGCTATGGGCAGGGATTCCAAGAGACCCAGTACTTC. The chain combines TRBV13 with TRBJ2-5; TRBD1 is a possible D gene (5 bases). V was pared by 4 bases and J by 1 base, with 13 bases between. Germline-derived CDR1 and CDR2 are PRHDT and FYEKMQ (reference sequence). This CDR3 comprises 15 residues.

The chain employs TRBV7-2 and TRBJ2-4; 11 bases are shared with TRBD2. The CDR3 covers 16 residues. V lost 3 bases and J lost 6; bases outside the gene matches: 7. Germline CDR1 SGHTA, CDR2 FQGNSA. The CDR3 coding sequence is TGTGCCAGCAGCTTCCTAGCGGGGGGCGCGGGAAACATTCAGTACTTC. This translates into CASSFLAGGAGNIQYF.

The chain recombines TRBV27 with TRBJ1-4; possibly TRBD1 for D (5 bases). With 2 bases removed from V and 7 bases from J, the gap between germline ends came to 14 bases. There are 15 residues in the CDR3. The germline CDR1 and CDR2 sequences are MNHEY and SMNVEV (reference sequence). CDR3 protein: CASSLQGGLGEKLFF. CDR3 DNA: TGTGCCAGCAGTTTACAGGGAGGGCTCGGTGAAAAACTGTTTTTT.

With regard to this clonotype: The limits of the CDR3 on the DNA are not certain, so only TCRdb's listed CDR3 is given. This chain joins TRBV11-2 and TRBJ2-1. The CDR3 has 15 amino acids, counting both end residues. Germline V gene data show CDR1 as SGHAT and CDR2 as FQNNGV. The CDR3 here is CASSLAQMSSSSLSF.

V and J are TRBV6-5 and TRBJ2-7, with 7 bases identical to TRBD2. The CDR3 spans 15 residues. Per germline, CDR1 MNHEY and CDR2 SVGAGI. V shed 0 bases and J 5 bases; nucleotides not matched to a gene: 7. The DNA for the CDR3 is TGTGCCAGCAGTTACTCCCCGGGAGGTACCAACGAGCAGTACTTC. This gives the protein CASSYSPGGTNEQYF.

In DNA, the CDR3 is TGTGCCTGGAGGGAAACAGGGGCTGGGGCCAACGTCCTGACTTTC. Protein sequence: CAWRETGAGANVLTF. The rearrangement uses TRBV30 and TRBJ2-6, with 7 nucleotides matching TRBD1. With V trimmed by 3 bases and J by 2 bases, 4 bases remained unmatched. This CDR3 comprises 15 residues. Germline CDR1 GTSNPN, CDR2 SVGIG (reference sequence).